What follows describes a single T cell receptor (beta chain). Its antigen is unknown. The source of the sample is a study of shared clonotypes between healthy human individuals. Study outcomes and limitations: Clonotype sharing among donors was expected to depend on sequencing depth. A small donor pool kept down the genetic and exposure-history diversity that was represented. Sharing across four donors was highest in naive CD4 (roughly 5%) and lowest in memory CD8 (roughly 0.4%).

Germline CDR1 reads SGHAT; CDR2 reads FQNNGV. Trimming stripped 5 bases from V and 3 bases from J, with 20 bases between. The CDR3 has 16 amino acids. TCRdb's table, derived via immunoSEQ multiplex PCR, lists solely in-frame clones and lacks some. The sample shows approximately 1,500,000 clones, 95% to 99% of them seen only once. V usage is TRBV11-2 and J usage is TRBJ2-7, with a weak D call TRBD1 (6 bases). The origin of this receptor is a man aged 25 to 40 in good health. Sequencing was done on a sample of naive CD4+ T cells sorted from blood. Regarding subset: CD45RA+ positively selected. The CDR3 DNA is TGTGCCAGCAGCCGACAATCGACAGGATGGAACTACGAGCAGTACTTC. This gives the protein CASSRQSTGWNYEQYF. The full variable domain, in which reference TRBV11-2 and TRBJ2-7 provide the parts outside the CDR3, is EAGVAQSPRYKIIEKRQSVAFWCNPISGHATLYWYQQILGQGPKLLIQFQNNGVVDDSQLPKDRFSAERLKGVDSTLKIQPAKLEDSAVYLCASSRQSTGWNYEQYFGPGTRLTVT.